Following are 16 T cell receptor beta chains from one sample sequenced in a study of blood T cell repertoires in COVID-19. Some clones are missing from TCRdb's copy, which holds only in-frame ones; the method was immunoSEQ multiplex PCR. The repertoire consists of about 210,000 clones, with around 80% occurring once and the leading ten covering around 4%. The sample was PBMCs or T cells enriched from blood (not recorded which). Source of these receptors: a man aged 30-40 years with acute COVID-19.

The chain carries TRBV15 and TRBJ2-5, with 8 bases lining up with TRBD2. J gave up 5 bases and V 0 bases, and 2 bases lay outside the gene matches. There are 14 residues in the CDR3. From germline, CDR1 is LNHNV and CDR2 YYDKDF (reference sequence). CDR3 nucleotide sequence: TGTGCCACCAGCAGAGACAGACTAGCGGAGACCCAGTACTTC. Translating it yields CATSRDRLAETQYF.

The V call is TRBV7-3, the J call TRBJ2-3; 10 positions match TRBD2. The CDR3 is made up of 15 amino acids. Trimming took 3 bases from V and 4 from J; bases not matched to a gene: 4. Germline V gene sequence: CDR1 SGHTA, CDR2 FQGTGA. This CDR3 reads CASSFASGGADTQYF. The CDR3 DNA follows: TGTGCCAGCAGCTTCGCTAGCGGGGGCGCAGATACGCAGTATTTT.

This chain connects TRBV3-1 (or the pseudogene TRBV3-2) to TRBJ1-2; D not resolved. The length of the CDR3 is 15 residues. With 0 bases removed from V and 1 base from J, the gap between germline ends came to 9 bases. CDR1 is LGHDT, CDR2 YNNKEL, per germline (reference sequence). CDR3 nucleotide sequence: TGTGCCAGCAGCCAAGATCCAGGTTTTAACTATGGCTACACCTTC. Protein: CASSQDPGFNYGYTF.

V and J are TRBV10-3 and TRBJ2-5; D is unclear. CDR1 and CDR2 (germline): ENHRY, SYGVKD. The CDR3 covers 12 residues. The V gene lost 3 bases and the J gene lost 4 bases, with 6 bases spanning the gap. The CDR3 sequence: CAISDNLETQYF. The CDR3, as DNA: TGTGCCATCAGTGATAATCTAGAGACCCAGTACTTC.

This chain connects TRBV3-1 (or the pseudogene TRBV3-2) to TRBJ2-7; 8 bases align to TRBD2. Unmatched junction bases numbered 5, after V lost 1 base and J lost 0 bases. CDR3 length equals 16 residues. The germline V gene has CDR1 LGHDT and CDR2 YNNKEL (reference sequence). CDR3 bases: TGTGCCAGCAGCCAAGCAAAGCGGGGGAGCTCCTACGAGCAGTACTTC. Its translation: CASSQAKRGSSYEQYF.

CDR3 DNA: TGTGCCAGTAGTATTCTCGGACAGGGGAGTCAGCCCCAGCATTTT. Translated: CASSILGQGSQPQHF. The V call is TRBV19, the J call TRBJ1-5, with 9 positions matching TRBD1. Germline V gives CDR1 LNHDA, CDR2 SQIVND (reference sequence). After removal of 3 bases from V and 6 bases from J, the junction contained 6 bases not matched to a gene. The length of the CDR3 is 15 residues.

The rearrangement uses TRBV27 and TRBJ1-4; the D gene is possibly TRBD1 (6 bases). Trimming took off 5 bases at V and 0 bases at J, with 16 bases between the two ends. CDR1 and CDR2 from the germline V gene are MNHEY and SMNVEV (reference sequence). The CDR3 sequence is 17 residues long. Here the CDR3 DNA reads TGTGCCAGCAGTCGAAACGGACAGTTTGCAACTAATGAAAAACTGTTTTTT. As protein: CASSRNGQFATNEKLFF.

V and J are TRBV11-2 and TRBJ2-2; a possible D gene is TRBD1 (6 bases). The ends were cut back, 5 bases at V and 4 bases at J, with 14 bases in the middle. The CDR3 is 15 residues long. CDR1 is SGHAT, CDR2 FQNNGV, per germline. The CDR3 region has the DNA TGTGCCAGCAGCCAAGTCGGACAGTCCACCGGGGAGCTGTTTTTT. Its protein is CASSQVGQSTGELFF.

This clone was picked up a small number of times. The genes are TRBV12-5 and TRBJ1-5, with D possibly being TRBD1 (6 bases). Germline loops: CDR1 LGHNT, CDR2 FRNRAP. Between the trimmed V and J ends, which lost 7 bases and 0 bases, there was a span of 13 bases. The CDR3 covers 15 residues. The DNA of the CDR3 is TGTGCTAGTGCCGAGGGGGACTATAGCAATCAGCCCCAGCATTTT. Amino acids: CASAEGDYSNQPQHF.

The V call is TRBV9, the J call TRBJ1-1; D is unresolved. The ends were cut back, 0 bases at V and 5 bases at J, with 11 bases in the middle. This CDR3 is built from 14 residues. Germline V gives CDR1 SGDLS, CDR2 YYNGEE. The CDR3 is CASSVELSGTEAFF. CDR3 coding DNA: TGTGCCAGCAGCGTAGAGTTATCGGGAACTGAAGCTTTCTTT.

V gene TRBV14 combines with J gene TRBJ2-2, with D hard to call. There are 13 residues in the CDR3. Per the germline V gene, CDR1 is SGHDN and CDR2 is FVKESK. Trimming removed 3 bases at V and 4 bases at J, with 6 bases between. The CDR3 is CASSQSGTGELFF. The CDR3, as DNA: TGTGCCAGCAGCCAGTCGGGCACCGGGGAGCTGTTTTTT.

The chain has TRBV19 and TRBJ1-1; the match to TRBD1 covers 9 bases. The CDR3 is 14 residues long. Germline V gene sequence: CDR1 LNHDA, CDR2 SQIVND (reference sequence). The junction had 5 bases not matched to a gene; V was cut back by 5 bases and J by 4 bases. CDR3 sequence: CASSLGQGPTEAFF. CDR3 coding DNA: TGTGCCAGTAGTTTGGGACAGGGCCCCACTGAAGCTTTCTTT.

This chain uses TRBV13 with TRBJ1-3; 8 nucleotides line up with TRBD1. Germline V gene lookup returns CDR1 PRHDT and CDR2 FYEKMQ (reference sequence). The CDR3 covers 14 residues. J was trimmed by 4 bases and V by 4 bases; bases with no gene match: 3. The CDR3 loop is CASSSGGQGNTIYF. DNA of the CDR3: TGTGCCAGCAGCTCAGGGGGCCAAGGAAACACCATATATTTT.

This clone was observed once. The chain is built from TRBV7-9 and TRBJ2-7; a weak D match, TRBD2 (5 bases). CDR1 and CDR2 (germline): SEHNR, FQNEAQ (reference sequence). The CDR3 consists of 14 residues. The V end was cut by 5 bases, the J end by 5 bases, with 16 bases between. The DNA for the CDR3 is TGTGCCAGCAGCCATGACGGGGTCCGGGACGAGCAGTACTTC. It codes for CASSHDGVRDEQYF.

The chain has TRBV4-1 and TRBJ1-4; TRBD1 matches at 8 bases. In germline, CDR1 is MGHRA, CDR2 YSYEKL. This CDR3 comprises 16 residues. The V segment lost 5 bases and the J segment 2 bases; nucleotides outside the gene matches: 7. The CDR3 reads CASSLDRESTNEKLFF. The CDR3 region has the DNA TGCGCCAGCAGCTTGGACAGGGAATCCACTAATGAAAAACTGTTTTTT.

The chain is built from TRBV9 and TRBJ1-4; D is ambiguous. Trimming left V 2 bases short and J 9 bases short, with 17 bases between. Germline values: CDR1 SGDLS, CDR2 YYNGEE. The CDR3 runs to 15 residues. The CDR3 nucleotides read TGTGCCAGCAGCGTTTATGGAGAACCCCAGCAAAAACTGTTTTTT. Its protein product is CASSVYGEPQQKLFF.